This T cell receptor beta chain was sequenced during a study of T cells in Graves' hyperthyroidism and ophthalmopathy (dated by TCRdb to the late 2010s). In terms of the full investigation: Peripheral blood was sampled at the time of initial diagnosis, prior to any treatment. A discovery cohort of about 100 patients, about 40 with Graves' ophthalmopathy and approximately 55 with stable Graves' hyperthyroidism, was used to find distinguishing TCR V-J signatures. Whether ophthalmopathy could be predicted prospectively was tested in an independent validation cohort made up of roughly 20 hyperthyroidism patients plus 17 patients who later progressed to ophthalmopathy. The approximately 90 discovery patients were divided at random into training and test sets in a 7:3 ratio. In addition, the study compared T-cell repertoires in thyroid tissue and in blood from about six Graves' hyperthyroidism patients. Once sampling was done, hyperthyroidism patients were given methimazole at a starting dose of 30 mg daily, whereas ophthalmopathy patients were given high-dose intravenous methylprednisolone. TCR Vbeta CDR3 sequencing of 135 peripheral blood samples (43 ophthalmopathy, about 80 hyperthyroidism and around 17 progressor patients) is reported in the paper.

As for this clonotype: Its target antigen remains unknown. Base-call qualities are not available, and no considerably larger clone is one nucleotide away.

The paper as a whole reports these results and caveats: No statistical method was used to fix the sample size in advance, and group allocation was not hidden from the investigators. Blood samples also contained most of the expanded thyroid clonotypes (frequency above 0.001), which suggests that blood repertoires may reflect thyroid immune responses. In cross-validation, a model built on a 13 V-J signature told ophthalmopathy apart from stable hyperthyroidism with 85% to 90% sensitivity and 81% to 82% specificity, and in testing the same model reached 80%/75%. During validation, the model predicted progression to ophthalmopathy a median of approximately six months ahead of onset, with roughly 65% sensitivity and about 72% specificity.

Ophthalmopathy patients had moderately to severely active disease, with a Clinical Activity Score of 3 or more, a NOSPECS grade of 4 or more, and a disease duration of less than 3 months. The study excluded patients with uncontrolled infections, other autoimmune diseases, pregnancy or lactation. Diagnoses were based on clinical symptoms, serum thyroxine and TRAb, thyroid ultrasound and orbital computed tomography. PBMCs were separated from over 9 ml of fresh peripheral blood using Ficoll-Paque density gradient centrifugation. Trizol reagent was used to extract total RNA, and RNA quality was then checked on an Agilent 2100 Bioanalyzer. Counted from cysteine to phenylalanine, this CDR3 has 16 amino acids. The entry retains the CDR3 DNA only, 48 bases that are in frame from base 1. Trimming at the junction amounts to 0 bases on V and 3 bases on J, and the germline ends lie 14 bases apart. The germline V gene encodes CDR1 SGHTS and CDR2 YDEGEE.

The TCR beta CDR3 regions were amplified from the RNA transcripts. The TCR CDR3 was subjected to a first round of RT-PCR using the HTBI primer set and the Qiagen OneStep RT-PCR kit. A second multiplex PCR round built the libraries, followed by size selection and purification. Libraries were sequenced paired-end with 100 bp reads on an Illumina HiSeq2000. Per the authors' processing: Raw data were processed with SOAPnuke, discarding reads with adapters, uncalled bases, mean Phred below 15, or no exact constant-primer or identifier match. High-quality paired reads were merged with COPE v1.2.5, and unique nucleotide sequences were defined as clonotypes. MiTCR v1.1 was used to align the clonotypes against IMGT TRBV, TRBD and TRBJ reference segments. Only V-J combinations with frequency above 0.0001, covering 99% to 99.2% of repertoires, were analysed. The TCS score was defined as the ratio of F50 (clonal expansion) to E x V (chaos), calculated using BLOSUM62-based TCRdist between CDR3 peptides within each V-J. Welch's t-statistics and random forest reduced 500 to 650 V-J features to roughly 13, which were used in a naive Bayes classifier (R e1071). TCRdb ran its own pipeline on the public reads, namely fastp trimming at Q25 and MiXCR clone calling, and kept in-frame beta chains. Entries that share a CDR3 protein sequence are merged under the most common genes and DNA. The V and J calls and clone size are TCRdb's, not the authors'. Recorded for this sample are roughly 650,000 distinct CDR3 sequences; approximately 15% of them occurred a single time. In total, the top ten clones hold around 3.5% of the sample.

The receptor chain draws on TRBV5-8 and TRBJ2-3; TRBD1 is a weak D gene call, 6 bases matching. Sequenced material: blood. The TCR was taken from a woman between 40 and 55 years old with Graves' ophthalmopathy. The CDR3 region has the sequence CASSLAGTGRTDTQYF. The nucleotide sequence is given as TGTGCCAGCAGCTTGGCCGGAACAGGGCGGACAGATACGCAGTATTTT.